A selection of T cell receptor beta chains follows, all from one sample in a study of OX40 agonist ivuxolimab in advanced cancers. Clones were sequenced by immunoSEQ multiplex PCR, and TCRdb holds only the in-frame ones, with some missing. Altogether about 36,000 clones are present, approximately 80% being singletons, with the ten largest covering about a sixth. Sample: CD4+ or CD8+ T cells sorted from blood, taken in a trial of the OX40 agonist ivuxolimab. These receptors came from an adult with an advanced solid tumor such as melanoma, head and neck, liver or kidney cancer. CDR3s include the opening cysteine and the closing phenylalanine or tryptophan. Each record gives: clone size, V gene, D gene, J gene, CDR3 DNA, CDR3 protein. D genes are given only for firm matches. A clone size is listed for some rows: how often the clone was seen (once, few, many), or a class if it is expanded.

size: NA; V: TRBV27; D: NA; J: TRBJ2-7; DNA: TGTGCCAGCAGTTTATCCTCCTACGAGCAGTACTTC; CDR3: CASSLSSYEQYF
size: NA; V: TRBV7-8; D: NA; J: TRBJ2-1; DNA: TGTGCCAGCAGCACTCCCCTTGGGCAGGAGAGCTACAATGAGCAGTTCTTC; CDR3: CASSTPLGQESYNEQFF
size: NA; V: TRBV10-3; D: NA; J: TRBJ2-7; DNA: TGTGCCATCAGTGAGTCAGGGCCCACCTACGAGCAGTACTTC; CDR3: CAISESGPTYEQYF
size: NA; V: TRBV29-1; D: TRBD2; J: TRBJ2-1; DNA: TGCAGCGTTGATGGGACTAGCGGGGGGTCTGCCTCCTACAATGAGCAGTTCTTC; CDR3: CSVDGTSGGSASYNEQFF
size: once; V: TRBV28; D: NA; J: TRBJ2-1; DNA: TGTGCCACCCATTCCACGGGAGTTCTTTACAATGAGCAGTTCTTC; CDR3: CATHSTGVLYNEQFF
size: NA; V: TRBV6-5; D: NA; J: TRBJ2-7; DNA: TGTGCCAGCAGTTACAGAGGGTACGAGCAGTACTTC; CDR3: CASSYRGYEQYF
size: NA; V: TRBV11-2; D: NA; J: TRBJ2-5; DNA: TGTGCCAGCAGCCCCTGGACACAACAAGAGACCCAGTACTTC; CDR3: CASSPWTQQETQYF
size: NA; V: TRBV5-4; D: NA; J: TRBJ2-3; DNA: TGTGCCAGCAGCTCAAGGGGATCAGATACGCAGTATTTT; CDR3: CASSSRGSDTQYF
size: NA; V: TRBV13; D: NA; J: TRBJ2-7; DNA: TGTGCCAGCAGCTTAAGGCTCCTCTACGAGCAGTACTTC; CDR3: CASSLRLLYEQYF
size: NA; V: TRBV21-1; D: NA; J: TRBJ1-2; DNA: TGTGCCAGCACCAGCGGACAGGGCCCTTATGGCTACACCTTC; CDR3: CASTSGQGPYGYTF
size: few; V: TRBV10-1; D: TRBD1; J: TRBJ1-1; DNA: TGCGCCAGTGGACAGGGAACTGAAGCTTTCTTT; CDR3: CASGQGTEAFF
size: NA; V: TRBV29-1; D: NA; J: TRBJ1-1; DNA: TGCAGCGTTGTTGGTGTGGCAGCCGAAGCTTTCTTT; CDR3: CSVVGVAAEAFF
size: NA; V: TRBV5-6; D: TRBD2; J: TRBJ2-5; DNA: TGTGCCAGCAGCTTGTGGGCGGGGGGAGAGACCCAGTACTTC; CDR3: CASSLWAGGETQYF
size: NA; V: TRBV9; D: TRBD2; J: TRBJ2-5; DNA: TGTGCCAGCAGCTCGGGGACTAGCGGGGATCGGGAGACCCAGTACTTC; CDR3: CASSSGTSGDRETQYF
size: NA; V: TRBV2; D: TRBD1; J: TRBJ2-2; DNA: TGTGCCAGCAGCCCCGGGACAGGGGCCGGGGAGCTGTTTTTT; CDR3: CASSPGTGAGELFF
size: NA; V: TRBV28; D: NA; J: TRBJ2-1; DNA: TGTGCCAGCAGCGGCTCTCTCCCCCTCTACAATGAGCAGTTCTTC; CDR3: CASSGSLPLYNEQFF
size: NA; V: TRBV7-2; D: TRBD2; J: TRBJ2-7; DNA: TGTGCCAGCAGCGCAGGACTAGCGGGGGGGGACGAGCAGTACTTC; CDR3: CASSAGLAGGDEQYF
size: NA; V: TRBV13; D: NA; J: TRBJ2-7; DNA: TGTGCCAGCAGCGACGGGACCGCCTACGAGCAGTACTTC; CDR3: CASSDGTAYEQYF
size: NA; V: TRBV27; D: TRBD1; J: TRBJ1-4; DNA: TGTGCCAGCAGTTTACACCGACAGGGGGGCTATGAAAAACTGTTTTTT; CDR3: CASSLHRQGGYEKLFF
size: NA; V: TRBV27; D: TRBD1; J: TRBJ2-7; DNA: TGTGCCAGCAGTTTAAGGGGGCACTCCTACGAGCAGTACTTC; CDR3: CASSLRGHSYEQYF
size: NA; V: TRBV4-1; D: NA; J: TRBJ1-2; DNA: TGCGCCAGCAGCCAAGATCCATCCCCCGCTGGCTACACCTTC; CDR3: CASSQDPSPAGYTF
size: NA; V: TRBV2; D: NA; J: TRBJ1-3; DNA: TGTGCCAGCAGTTTAAGTCCGGATAGTCCTGGAAACACCATATATTTT; CDR3: CASSLSPDSPGNTIYF
size: NA; V: TRBV27; D: TRBD2; J: TRBJ2-7; DNA: TGTGCCAGCAGTCCACTCCCGGGACTAGCGGACGCAGAGCAGTACTTC; CDR3: CASSPLPGLADAEQYF
size: NA; V: TRBV5-4; D: NA; J: TRBJ2-2; DNA: TGTGCCAGCAGCTTAACCACCGGGGAGCTGTTTTTT; CDR3: CASSLTTGELFF
size: NA; V: TRBV6-5; D: NA; J: TRBJ1-2; DNA: TGTGCCAGCAGTTACGGTCCGCCGGACTATGGCTACACCTTC; CDR3: CASSYGPPDYGYTF
size: NA; V: TRBV28; D: TRBD2; J: TRBJ2-2; DNA: TGTGCCAGCAGTTCCCTACGAACTAGCGGGAATTACACCGGGGAGCTGTTTTTT; CDR3: CASSSLRTSGNYTGELFF
size: NA; V: TRBV2; D: NA; J: TRBJ1-1; DNA: TGTGCCAGCACCCCTCGTTGGGGGGACACTGAAGCTTTCTTT; CDR3: CASTPRWGDTEAFF
size: NA; V: TRBV19; D: NA; J: TRBJ2-7; DNA: TGTGCCAGTAGTATAGACCCGGAGCAAAAGTCCTACGAGCAGTACTTC; CDR3: CASSIDPEQKSYEQYF